This T cell receptor beta chain was recovered during a study of blood T cell repertoires in COVID-19. About the study: Whether acute or convalescent, the COVID-19 samples came from the United States, Italy and Spain. Sample material is recorded as cDNA or gDNA derived from T cells, B-cell-depleted T cells, or PBMCs.

Per the authors' pipeline: Estimation of nucleated cell counts relied on the amplification of reference gene primers. Here immunoSEQ multiplex PCR was the method, and the copy in TCRdb shows in-frame clones only, minus some. The DNA was the basis for D and trimming; V, J and clone size are from that table. Among tens of thousands of clones, over 75% were seen once, and the ten largest hold 10% to 15%. V was pared by 5 bases and J by 9 bases, with 20 bases between. This CDR3 comprises 14 residues. Germline lookup yields CDR1 SGHKS and CDR2 YYEKEE (reference sequence). This clonotype was sampled from an older man with active or convalescent COVID-19. The specimen sequenced was peripheral blood. The chain carries TRBV5-5 and TRBJ1-2, with a tentative D call TRBD1 (5 bases). The CDR3 sequence is CASRAVGGPSSYTF. The CDR3 region has the DNA TGTGCCAGCAGGGCCGTGGGGGGACCGAGTAGCTACACCTTC.